What follows are 25 T cell receptor beta chains derived from one specimen sequenced in a study of cytomegalovirus exposure and HLA in healthy donors. Amplification used 60 Vbeta primers and 13 Jbeta primers. The assay was immunoSEQ multiplex PCR, and TCRdb's table has in-frame clones only and misses some. Counted here are about 160,000 clones, around 88% occurring once; the ten biggest clones make up roughly 1.8%. The source material was PBMCs. These receptors all come from a woman in her late teens or twenties in good health and CMV-seronegative.

This chain connects TRBV19 to TRBJ2-1; TRBD2 matches at 12 bases. The V segment lost 6 bases and the J segment 9 bases; nucleotides outside the gene matches: 6. CDR3 length: 14 amino acids. From germline, CDR1 is LNHDA and CDR2 SQIVND (reference sequence). The CDR3 DNA follows: TGTGCCAGTAGGGCACTAGCGGGAGGTGGTGAGCAGTTCTTC. Translating gives CASRALAGGGEQFF.

V and J are TRBV6-9 and TRBJ2-7; 15 bases fit TRBD2. Germline-derived CDR1 and CDR2 are MNHGY and SVAAGI. V shed 6 bases and J 5 bases; nucleotides not matched to a gene: 8. There are 16 residues in the CDR3. DNA of the CDR3: TGTGCCAGCAGGCATGGGACTAGCGGGAGGAAAAACGAGCAGTACTTC. Protein product: CASRHGTSGRKNEQYF.

V gene TRBV25-1 combines with J gene TRBJ2-5; 9 positions agree with TRBD1. The V gene end was trimmed by 2 bases and the J gene end by 5 bases; junction bases not matched to a gene: 6. The CDR3 is 15 amino acids. From germline, CDR1 is MGHDK and CDR2 SYGVNS. The DNA of the CDR3 is TGTGCCAGCAGTGAAGGTACAGGGGGCCTCGAGACCCAGTACTTC. This codes for CASSEGTGGLETQYF.

This rearrangement joins TRBV28 to TRBJ2-7, with 16 bases fitting TRBD2. Germline CDR1 and CDR2: MDHEN and SYDVKM. The V segment lost 6 bases and the J segment 4 bases; nucleotides outside the gene matches: 6. This CDR3 comprises 16 residues. The CDR3: CASRPGLAGGGYEQYF. CDR3 in DNA: TGTGCCAGCAGGCCGGGACTAGCGGGAGGGGGGTACGAGCAGTACTTC. The full variable domain, in which reference TRBV28 and TRBJ2-7 provide the parts outside the CDR3, is DVKVTQSSRYLVKRTGEKVFLECVQDMDHENMFWYRQDPGLGLRLIYFSYDVKMKEKGDIPEGYSVSREKKERFSLILESASTNQTSMYLCASRPGLAGGGYEQYFGPGTRLTVT.

The genes are TRBV4-1 and TRBJ1-1, with D tentatively TRBD1 (6 bases). Germline V gives CDR1 MGHRA, CDR2 YSYEKL. The CDR3 is 16 residues long. V was clipped by 6 bases and J by 2 bases, with 19 bases between them. The CDR3 bases are TGCGCCAGCAGACCGGGACATACTTTGGGCAACACTGAAGCTTTCTTT. Amino acids: CASRPGHTLGNTEAFF.

V gene TRBV4-1 combines with J gene TRBJ2-1; 7 positions match TRBD2. Germline V gene lookup returns CDR1 MGHRA and CDR2 YSYEKL. The CDR3 loop spans 16 amino acids. V was pared by 1 base and J by 3 bases, with 6 bases of the junction left unmatched. CDR3 in DNA: TGCGCCAGCAGCCAAGGAATAGCGGGTCTCTACAATGAGCAGTTCTTC. Residues: CASSQGIAGLYNEQFF.

This clone was counted a few times. The chain links TRBV5-1 to TRBJ1-3; 8 bases agree with TRBD1. This CDR3 comprises 16 residues. After removal of 6 bases from V and 0 bases from J, the junction contained 8 bases not matched to a gene. The germline CDR1 and CDR2 sequences are SGHRS and YFSETQ. Written as DNA, the CDR3 is TGCGCCAGCACCTATGGGACAGGAAACTCTGGAAACACCATATATTTT. Amino acid sequence: CASTYGTGNSGNTIYF.

The V call is TRBV9, the J call TRBJ2-2, with 11 bases aligning to TRBD2. The ends lost 3 bases at V and 1 base at J; junction bases unmatched: 5. Germline loops: CDR1 SGDLS, CDR2 YYNGEE. CDR3 length: 17 residues. CDR3 region: CASSESLAGVNTGELFF. Here the CDR3 DNA reads TGTGCCAGCAGCGAGTCACTAGCGGGAGTGAACACCGGGGAGCTGTTTTTT. The variable domain in full, with the rest retrieved from reference TRBV9 and TRBJ2-2, is DSGVTQTPKHLITATGQRVTLRCSPRSGDLSVYWYQQSLDQGLQFLIQYYNGEERAKGNILERFSAQQFPDLHSELNLSSLELGDSALYFCASSESLAGVNTGELFFGEGSRLTVL.

The gene calls are TRBV27 and TRBJ1-4, with TRBD1 as a possible D gene (6 bases). The CDR3 has 15 amino acids. Trimming removed 2 bases at V and 4 bases at J, with 11 bases between. Germline V lookup: CDR1 MNHEY, CDR2 SMNVEV (reference sequence). The CDR3 spells CASSLQGTSNEKLFF. The CDR3 DNA reads TGTGCCAGCAGTTTACAGGGGACAAGTAATGAAAAACTGTTTTTT.

The rearrangement joins TRBV5-1 to TRBJ2-2; 9 nucleotides align to TRBD2. The length of the CDR3 is 16 residues. J gave up 1 base and V 4 bases, and 5 bases lay outside the gene matches. The germline V gene has CDR1 SGHRS and CDR2 YFSETQ. CDR3 DNA: TGCGCCAGCAGCACGGGACTAGCCGGGAACACCGGGGAGCTGTTTTTT. Protein sequence: CASSTGLAGNTGELFF.

This clone was recorded once. The V gene is TRBV5-1, the J gene TRBJ2-1, with 11 positions matching TRBD1. CDR1 is SGHRS and CDR2 is YFSETQ in the germline V gene. The CDR3 spans 14 residues. Losses at the gene ends were 0 bases for V and 8 bases for J; bases not matched to a gene: 1. DNA of the CDR3: TGCGCCAGCAGCTTGGGGGGACAGGGGGATGAGCAGTTCTTC. Amino acid sequence: CASSLGGQGDEQFF.

The rearrangement links TRBV7-8 to TRBJ2-2; TRBD1 matches at 7 bases. Germline CDR1 reads SGHVS; CDR2 reads FQNEAQ. V lost 11 bases and J lost 4; bases outside the gene matches: 10. The CDR3 length is 14 residues. The CDR3 DNA is TGTGCCGCCATATGGGACAGCACCACCGGGGAGCTGTTTTTT. It translates to CAAIWDSTTGELFF.

The CDR3: CASSQVPGYEQYF. The CDR3 bases are TGCGCCAGCAGCCAAGTCCCGGGTTACGAGCAGTACTTC. The V call is TRBV4-1, the J call TRBJ2-7; D ambiguous. The CDR3 is made up of 13 amino acids. Germline V CDR1 and CDR2: MGHRA, YSYEKL. V gave up 1 base and J gave up 4 bases, with 8 bases separating them.

This clone showed up just once. This chain connects TRBV9 to TRBJ2-7, with a weak D call TRBD2 (6 bases). Trimming cost V 5 bases and J 0 bases, with 12 bases left between them. Germline-derived CDR1 and CDR2 are SGDLS and YYNGEE. The CDR3 length is 14 residues. The CDR3 loop reads CASSAWDSSYEQYF. The CDR3, as DNA: TGTGCCAGCAGTGCGTGGGACTCCTCCTACGAGCAGTACTTC.

This clone was seen only a few times. The V call is TRBV7-9, the J call TRBJ2-1; maybe TRBD2 (6 bases). The CDR3 sequence is 14 residues long. V lost 0 bases to trimming and J lost 6 bases, with 9 bases between them. CDR1 SEHNR and CDR2 FQNEAQ come from the germline V gene (reference sequence). The CDR3 region is CASSLALGGNEQFF. The CDR3 DNA is TGTGCCAGCAGCTTAGCGTTGGGAGGCAATGAGCAGTTCTTC. Variable domain in full (rest from reference TRBV7-9 and TRBJ2-1): DTGVSQNPRHKITKRGQNVTFRCDPISEHNRLYWYRQTLGQGPEFLTYFQNEAQLEKSRLLSDRFSAERPKGSFSTLEIQRTEQGDSAMYLCASSLALGGNEQFFGPGTRLTVL.

V and J are TRBV19 and TRBJ2-1; D may be TRBD2 (6 bases). V was clipped by 1 base and J by 6 bases, with 10 bases between them. Germline loops: CDR1 LNHDA, CDR2 SQIVND (reference sequence). This CDR3 spans 14 amino acids. CDR3 bases: TGTGCCAGTAGTATAGGCGGGGCCCGCAATGAGCAGTTCTTC. Its translation: CASSIGGARNEQFF.

The CDR3 sequence: CASSALGGLVISDTQYF. DNA of the CDR3: TGTGCCAGCAGCGCTCTCGGGGGGCTAGTCATTTCAGATACGCAGTATTTT. The V call is TRBV9, the J call TRBJ2-3, with D perhaps matching TRBD2 (7 bases). CDR3 length: 17 residues. The germline V gene has CDR1 SGDLS and CDR2 YYNGEE. Deletions cut 3 bases from V and 4 bases from J, with 21 bases between.

This chain connects TRBV7-2 to TRBJ2-1; D ambiguous. Germline assignment: CDR1 SGHTA and CDR2 FQGNSA. This CDR3 is built from 13 residues. The V end was cut by 2 bases, the J end by 7 bases, with 9 bases between. Here the CDR3 reads CASSLMKRNEQFF. The CDR3 DNA sequence: TGTGCCAGCAGCTTAATGAAGAGGAATGAGCAGTTCTTC.

This rearrangement joins TRBV10-3 to TRBJ2-1; TRBD2 matches 7 bases. Unmatched junction bases numbered 15, after V lost 8 bases and J lost 5 bases. The CDR3 spans 16 residues. In germline, CDR1 is ENHRY, CDR2 SYGVKD. In nucleotides, the CDR3 is TGTGCCATCCGTTCCCAAGGAGCGGGGCGTAACAATGAGCAGTTCTTC. Translated, it gives CAIRSQGAGRNNEQFF.

This clone was observed once. V is TRBV27 and J is TRBJ2-1, with 7 bases identical to TRBD2. After removal of 7 bases from V and 4 bases from J, the junction contained 19 bases not matched to a gene. CDR3 length: 18 amino acids. CDR1 and CDR2 (germline): MNHEY, SMNVEV (reference sequence). Here the CDR3 reads CASNGDRYAGAGYNEQFF. The CDR3 DNA is TGTGCCAGCAATGGCGATCGTTACGCGGGAGCCGGTTACAATGAGCAGTTCTTC.

The chain is built from TRBV5-1 and TRBJ1-5, with 7 bases lining up with TRBD1. The germline V gene has CDR1 SGHRS and CDR2 YFSETQ. Losses at the gene ends were 2 bases for V and 8 bases for J; bases not matched to a gene: 7. The CDR3 runs 14 residues. In DNA, the CDR3 is TGCGCCAGCAGCTTACAGGGGCCCAGTGAGCCCCAGCATTTT. Residues: CASSLQGPSEPQHF.

The chain uses TRBV27 and TRBJ1-2; possibly TRBD1 for D (6 bases). This CDR3 has 15 residues. Deletions cut 5 bases from V and 0 bases from J, with 13 bases between. Germline lookup yields CDR1 MNHEY and CDR2 SMNVEV (reference sequence). CDR3 protein: CASSPWTASNYGYTF. The DNA for the CDR3 is TGTGCCAGCAGTCCCTGGACAGCTTCTAACTATGGCTACACCTTC.

The chain carries TRBV28 and TRBJ1-2; 9 positions match TRBD1. V gave up 10 bases and J gave up 3 bases; unmatched junction bases: 6. The CDR3 is 13 amino acids. The germline V gene has CDR1 MDHEN and CDR2 SYDVKM. In nucleotides, the CDR3 is TGTGCCATCTGGGACAGGGCGTACTATGGCTACACCTTC. This gives the protein CAIWDRAYYGYTF.

The chain links TRBV11-3 to TRBJ2-5; 11 nucleotides agree with TRBD2. V lost 5 bases and J lost 2; bases outside the gene matches: 1. The CDR3 is 14 residues long. The germline V gene has CDR1 SGHNT and CDR2 YENEEA. The CDR3 DNA sequence: TGTGCCAGCAGCCTAGCGGGGGGACAAGAGACCCAGTACTTC. This encodes CASSLAGGQETQYF. Filled out from reference TRBV11-3 and TRBJ2-5, the complete variable domain reads EAGVVQSPRYKIIEKKQPVAFWCNPISGHNTLYWYLQNLGQGPELLIRYENEEAVDDSQLPKDRFSAERLKGVDSTLKIQPAELGDSAVYLCASSLAGGQETQYFGPGTRLLVL.

The chain combines TRBV5-1 with TRBJ2-1; D not certain. CDR1 and CDR2 (germline): SGHRS, YFSETQ. Trimming pared 0 bases from V and 0 bases from J, leaving 13 bases between. The CDR3 covers 17 residues. CDR3 sequence (DNA): TGCGCCAGCAGCTTGGCCGTTAGCCTGAGCTCCTACAATGAGCAGTTCTTC. Amino acids: CASSLAVSLSSYNEQFF.